A selection of T cell receptor beta chains follows, all from one sample in a study of shared clonotypes between healthy human individuals. TCRdb's copy holds only in-frame clones and misses some; the assay was immunoSEQ multiplex PCR. The top ten clones hold over 1.5% of a sample with about 2.2 million clones, around 93% of them seen once. What was sequenced was naive CD8+ T cells from PBMCs. All receptors come from a man aged 18 to 29 in good health. Some clones in this sample may be carry-over from other donors' samples. Both conserved end residues are part of each CDR3. A D gene is named only where the DNA matches it firmly. Clone size is not always given. Where it is, it says once, few, many or a class for expanded clones.

j_call clone_size v_call d_call cdr3_nt cdr3_aa
TRBJ2-5 NA TRBV5-1 TRBD1 TGCGCCAGCAGCTTAACAGGGGGTCGGAAGACCCAGTACTTC CASSLTGGRKTQYF
TRBJ1-4 NA TRBV4-3 NA TGCGCCAGCAGCCAGGGGGGTAGTGAAAAACTGTTTTTT CASSQGGSEKLFF
TRBJ2-7 NA TRBV27 NA TGTGCCAGCCGGGACGTGTCGTCGGGGTACGAGCAGTACTTC CASRDVSSGYEQYF
TRBJ2-7 NA TRBV20-1 NA TGCAGTGCTAGGCATGACTACGAGCAGTACTTC CSARHDYEQYF
TRBJ2-3 NA TRBV11-3 NA TGTGCCAGCAGCTTGGCCAGGGGCGGTTACACAGATACGCAGTATTTT CASSLARGGYTDTQYF
TRBJ2-7 NA TRBV18 TRBD2 TGTGCCAGCTCACCAAATCCCAAGGATGTGGGAGGGTCTTCCTACGAGCAGTACTTC CASSPNPKDVGGSSYEQYF
TRBJ1-1 NA TRBV29-1 TRBD1 TGCAGCGCGATAATACCTAACAGGGGGGATACTGAAGCTTTCTTT CSAIIPNRGDTEAFF
TRBJ2-5 NA TRBV6-5 NA TGTGCCAGCAGCTACGGGTCCAGGGGAGTGGGAGAGACCCAGTACTTC CASSYGSRGVGETQYF
TRBJ2-7 NA TRBV27 TRBD1 TGTGCCAGCAGTACACGGACAGGGCAATACGAGCAGTACTTC CASSTRTGQYEQYF
TRBJ2-7 NA TRBV30 NA TGTGCCTGGAGTGAGGGCAGGCCTCTCTACGAGCAGTACTTC CAWSEGRPLYEQYF
TRBJ1-2 NA TRBV28 NA TGTGCCAGCAGTCTCGGACACATCGGTGGCTACACCTTC CASSLGHIGGYTF
TRBJ1-3 NA TRBV9 NA TGTGCCAGCAGCGTAGCAGGCCGATCCTCTGGAAACACCATATATTTT CASSVAGRSSGNTIYF
TRBJ2-7 once TRBV28 TRBD1 TGTGCCAGCAGTCCCGCTGGGACAGGGGACAACTACGAGCAGTACTTC CASSPAGTGDNYEQYF
TRBJ1-6 NA TRBV27 NA TGTGCCAGCAGTCTACATAATTCACCCCTCCACTTT CASSLHNSPLHF
TRBJ2-1 NA TRBV6-5 NA TGTGCCAGCAGTACCCCGTTTGAGCAGTTCTTC CASSTPFEQFF
TRBJ1-5 NA TRBV19 NA TGTGCCAGTAGTATGCGTGGGGGCGACCCTAGCAATCAGCCCCAGCATTTT CASSMRGGDPSNQPQHF
TRBJ2-2 NA TRBV19 NA TGTGCCAGTAGTTCTTTCATCTCAGGGGACTCGAACACCGGGGAGCTGTTTTTT CASSSFISGDSNTGELFF
TRBJ1-2 NA TRBV28 NA TGTGCCAGCTCCCCACAGGGATTGGAGGGCTACACCTTC CASSPQGLEGYTF
TRBJ2-7 NA TRBV7-9 TRBD2 TGTGCCAGCAGCCTGACAAATGGCGGACTAGCGTCCTACGAGCAGTACTTC CASSLTNGGLASYEQYF
TRBJ2-2 NA TRBV28 TRBD2 TGTGCCAGCAGTTTTAGTCTAGCGGGAGCGGTTAGGACCGGGGAGCTGTTTTTT CASSFSLAGAVRTGELFF
TRBJ1-2 NA TRBV29-1 NA TGCAGCGTTGAATCCAGCTATGGCTACACCTTC CSVESSYGYTF
TRBJ2-5 once TRBV6-1 NA TGTGCCAGCAGCAGAGGGGAGGCCCAGTACTTC CASSRGEAQYF